The TCR beta chain under discussion was sequenced for a study of spatial heterogeneity in lung cancer. Across the whole study: Alpha-chain detections were consistently fewer than beta-chain detections among the sequences. Study outcomes and limitations: Ubiquitous expanded TCR counts tracked ubiquitous nonsynonymous mutations; regional expanded TCR counts tracked regional nonsynonymous mutations. Tumor mutation counts were tracked by expanded intratumoral alpha and beta TCR counts.

Every molecule of TCR cDNA had its own unique molecular identifier. TCRdb reanalysed the 5' RACE reads using MiXCR and keeps one entry per CDR3 protein. Among 1,600 or so distinct CDR3 sequences listed, about 13% were seen once. Germline trimming cut 3 bases from V and 6 bases from J; bases unmatched to any gene: 8. Germline V gives CDR1 KGHSH, CDR2 LQKENI. The CDR3 consists of 15 residues. In its sample, this clonotype ranks as medium-sized. Its antigen remains unidentified. Sample time point: sample taken at primary tumor resection. Without sorting, whole RNA was sequenced from tumor, nontumor lung or frozen PBMC.

The sequencing here drew on lung tumor tissue, taken at surgery. The chain uses TRBV18 and TRBJ1-2; 9 bases fit TRBD1. The clonotype was recovered from a male donor with early-stage non-small cell lung cancer. CDR3 in DNA: TGTGCCAGCTCACCGTTGGGACAGGGTCTCGATGGCTACACCTTC. It yields the protein CASSPLGQGLDGYTF.